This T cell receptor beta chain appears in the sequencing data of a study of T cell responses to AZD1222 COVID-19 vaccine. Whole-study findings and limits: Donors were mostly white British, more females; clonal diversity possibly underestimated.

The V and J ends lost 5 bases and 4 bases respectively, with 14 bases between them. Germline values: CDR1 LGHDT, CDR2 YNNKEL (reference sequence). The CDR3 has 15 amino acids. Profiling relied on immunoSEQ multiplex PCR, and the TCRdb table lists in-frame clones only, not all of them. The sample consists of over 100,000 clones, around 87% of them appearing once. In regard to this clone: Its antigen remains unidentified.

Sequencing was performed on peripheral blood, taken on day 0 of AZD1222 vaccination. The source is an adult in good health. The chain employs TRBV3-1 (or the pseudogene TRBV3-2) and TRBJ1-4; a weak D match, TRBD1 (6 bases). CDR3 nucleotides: TGTGCCAGCAGCAGAACGGGACATATTAATGAAAAACTGTTTTTT. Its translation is CASSRTGHINEKLFF.